Sequencing of this T cell receptor (gamma chain) was carried out in a study of gamma-delta chains in newborns, infants, children. Background on the study: Innate gammadelta T cells reportedly expand polyclonally right after birth, driven by microbial exposure, per the title.

Points on this clone: A read error is possible here, since a much larger clone lies one base away.

Germline assignment: CDR1 EGSTGY and CDR2 YDSYTSSV. CDR3 size: 11 residues. TCRdb used CATT to re-call clones from the reads. The sample includes a few hundred gamma-chain clones, 43% of them seen just once. This sequence was found in a child who was a newborn, infant or young child, either healthy, febrile or measles-vaccinated (not recorded which). Sample: blood. The J gene is uncalled and the V gene is TRGV4. CDR3 bases: TGTGCCACCTGGCCTTATTATAAGAAACTCTTC. This gives the protein CATWPYYKKLF.